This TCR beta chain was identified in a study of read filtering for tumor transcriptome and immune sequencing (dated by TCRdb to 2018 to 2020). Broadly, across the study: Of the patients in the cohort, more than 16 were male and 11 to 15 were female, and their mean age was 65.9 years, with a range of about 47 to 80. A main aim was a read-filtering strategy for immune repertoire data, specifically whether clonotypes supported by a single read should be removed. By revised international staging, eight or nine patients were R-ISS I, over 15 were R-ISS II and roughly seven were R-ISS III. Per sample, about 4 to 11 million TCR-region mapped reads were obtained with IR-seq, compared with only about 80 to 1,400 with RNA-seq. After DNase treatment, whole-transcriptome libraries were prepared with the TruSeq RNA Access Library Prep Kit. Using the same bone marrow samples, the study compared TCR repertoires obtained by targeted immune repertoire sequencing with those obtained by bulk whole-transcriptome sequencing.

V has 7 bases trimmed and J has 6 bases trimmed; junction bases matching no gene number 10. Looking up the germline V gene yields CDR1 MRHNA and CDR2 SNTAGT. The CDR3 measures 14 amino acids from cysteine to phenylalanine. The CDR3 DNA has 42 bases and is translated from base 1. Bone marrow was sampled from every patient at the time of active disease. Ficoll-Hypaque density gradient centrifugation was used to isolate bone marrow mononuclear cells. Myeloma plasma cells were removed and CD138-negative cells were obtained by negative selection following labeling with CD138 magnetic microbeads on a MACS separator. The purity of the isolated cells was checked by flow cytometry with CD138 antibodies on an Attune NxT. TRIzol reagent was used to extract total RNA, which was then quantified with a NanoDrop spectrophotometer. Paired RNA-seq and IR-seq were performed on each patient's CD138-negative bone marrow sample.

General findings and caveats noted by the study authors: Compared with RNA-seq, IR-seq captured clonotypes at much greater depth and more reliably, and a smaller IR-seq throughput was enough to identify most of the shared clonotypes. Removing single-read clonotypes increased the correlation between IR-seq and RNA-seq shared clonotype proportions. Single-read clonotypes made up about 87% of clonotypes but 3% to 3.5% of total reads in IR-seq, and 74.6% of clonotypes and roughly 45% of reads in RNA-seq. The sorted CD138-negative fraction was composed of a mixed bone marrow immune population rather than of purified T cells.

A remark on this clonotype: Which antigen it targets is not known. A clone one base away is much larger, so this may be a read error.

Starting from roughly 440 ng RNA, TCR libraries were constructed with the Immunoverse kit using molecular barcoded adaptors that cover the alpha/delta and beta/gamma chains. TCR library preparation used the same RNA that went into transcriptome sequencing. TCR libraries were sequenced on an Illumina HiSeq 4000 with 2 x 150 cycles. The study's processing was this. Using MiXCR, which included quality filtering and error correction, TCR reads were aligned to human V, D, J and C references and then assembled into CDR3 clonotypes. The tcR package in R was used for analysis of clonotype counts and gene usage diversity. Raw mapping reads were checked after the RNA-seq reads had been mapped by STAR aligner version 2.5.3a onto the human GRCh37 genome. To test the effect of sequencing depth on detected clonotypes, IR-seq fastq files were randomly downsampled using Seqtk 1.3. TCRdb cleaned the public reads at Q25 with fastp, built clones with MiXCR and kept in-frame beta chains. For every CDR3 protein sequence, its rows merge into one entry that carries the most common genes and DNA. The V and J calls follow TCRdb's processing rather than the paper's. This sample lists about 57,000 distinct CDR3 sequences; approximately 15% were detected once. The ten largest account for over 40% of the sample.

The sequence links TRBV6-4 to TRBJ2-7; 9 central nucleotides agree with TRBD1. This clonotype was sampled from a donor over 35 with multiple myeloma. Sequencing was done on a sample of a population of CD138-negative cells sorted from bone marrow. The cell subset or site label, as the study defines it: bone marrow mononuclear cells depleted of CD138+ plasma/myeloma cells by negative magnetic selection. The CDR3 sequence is CASNLRDREREQYF. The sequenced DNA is TGTGCCAGCAACCTTCGGGACAGGGAACGCGAGCAGTACTTC.